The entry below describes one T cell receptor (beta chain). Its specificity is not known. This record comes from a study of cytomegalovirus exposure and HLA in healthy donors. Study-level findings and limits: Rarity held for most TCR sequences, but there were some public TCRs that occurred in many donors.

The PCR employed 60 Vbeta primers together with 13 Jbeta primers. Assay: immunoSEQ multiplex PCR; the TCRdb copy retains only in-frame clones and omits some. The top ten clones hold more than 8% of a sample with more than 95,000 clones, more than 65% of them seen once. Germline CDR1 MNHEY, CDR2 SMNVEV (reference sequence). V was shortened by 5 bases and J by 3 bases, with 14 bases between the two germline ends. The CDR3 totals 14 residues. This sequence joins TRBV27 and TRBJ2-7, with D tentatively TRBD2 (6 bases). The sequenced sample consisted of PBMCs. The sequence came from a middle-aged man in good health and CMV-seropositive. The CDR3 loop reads CASSGRGSIYEQYF. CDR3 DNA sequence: TGTGCCAGCAGTGGCCGGGGGTCGATCTACGAGCAGTACTTC.